This T cell receptor beta chain was profiled in a study of T cells after yellow fever vaccination (dated by TCRdb to about 2019). The study in broad terms: The SMART-Seq v4 Ultra Low Input RNA kit was used to prepare libraries from fractions with low cell numbers. To follow T-cell clones before and after primary and booster YFV17D yellow fever vaccination, bulk TCR alpha and beta repertoires were sequenced over time. Two healthy male donors made up the cohort, one aged 18 to 29 years and the other aged 30 to 40 years. Blood was collected at multiple timepoints before and after primary and secondary immunization, and bulk PBMC replicates and cell subsets were isolated.

Overall study results and their limits: After the booster, most of the clones that had expanded following primary vaccination were detected again (around 97% of CD4 and roughly nine tenths of CD8), which suggests that memory was broadly maintained. Because the study included only two donors, the extent to which the findings can be generalized is limited. Computational filtering was needed because FACS-sorted repertoires could contain abundant contaminating clonotypes from the bulk population. Compared with the primary T-cell response, the secondary T-cell response was faster but weaker, reaching its peak on day 5 rather than on day 15. A small share of clonotypes was detected in both CD4 and CD8 compartments, with the overlap likely arising from convergent recombination.

This clonotype has just a few counts. Its antigen remains undetermined. Base qualities are not provided; no much larger clone lies one nucleotide away. TCR cDNA was synthesized by 5'RACE template switching, which introduced a universal primer site and unique molecular identifiers. Priming of cDNA synthesis was performed from both the TCR alpha and TCR beta constant segments. Library amplification used two PCR steps, and the second PCR step added sample barcodes and sequencing adapters. Libraries were sequenced on Illumina HiSeq 2500 (2x100 bp) or NovaSeq (2x150 bp). On the authors' methods: MIGEC handled demultiplexing of reads and collapsing into UMI consensus sequences, while MiXCR performed V(D)J alignment. Vaccine-responding clonotypes were identified with edgeR using replicate PBMC samples, with FDR below 0.01 and a log2 fold change above 5 up to day 15 being required. CD4 or CD8 identity was assigned to each bulk clonotype according to whether the clonotype was present at higher abundance in the sequenced CD4 repertoire or the sequenced CD8 repertoire. TCRdb reran the public reads through fastp at Q25 and MiXCR, keeping productive beta chains. For every CDR3 protein sequence, its rows merge into one entry that carries the most common genes and DNA. These V and J calls are TCRdb output, not the study's own analysis. This sample lists some 500,000 distinct CDR3 sequences; less than 15% were detected once. In total, the top ten clones hold about 14% of the sample.

This sample's treatment or condition label indicates: live attenuated yellow fever vaccine strain. At each blood-draw timepoint, two biological replicates of bulk PBMCs were obtained. A standard Ficoll-Paque protocol was used to isolate PBMCs from peripheral blood. TriZol was used to extract RNA from bulk PBMCs, from CD4 and CD8 fractions, and from dextramer-positive and dextramer-negative fractions. The CDR3 runs 13 amino acids, cysteine and phenylalanine included. The entry retains the CDR3 DNA only, 39 bases that are in frame from base 1. For CDR1 and CDR2, the germline V gene (reference sequence) lists GTSNPN and SVGIG. V gives up 5 bases and J gives up 4 bases, and the segment between their germline ends measures 13 bases.

Rearrangement joined TRBV30 to TRBJ2-3; tentative D gene TRBD1, with 7 bases matching. This TCR was recovered from a man aged 25 to 40 who received the YFV17D yellow fever vaccine. Sequenced here: PBMCs, sampled on the day of the yellow fever booster vaccination. In nucleotides, the sequence is TGTGCCTGGCACAGGGGAGGCGCAGATACGCAGTATTTT. Its product reads: CAWHRGGADTQYF.